Following are 25 T cell receptor beta chains from one sample sequenced in a study of blood T cell repertoires in COVID-19. Measured with immunoSEQ multiplex PCR; TCRdb has only the in-frame clones, and not every one. The table has around 77,000 clones, around 86% seen once; the top ten hold about a tenth. The sequencing sample was made of peripheral blood. The receptors originated from a man aged 70-80 years with active or convalescent COVID-19.

V and J are TRBV3-1 (or the pseudogene TRBV3-2) and TRBJ2-3; 9 positions match TRBD2. The J segment lost 0 bases and the V segment lost 4 bases, leaving 2 bases of the junction unmatched. CDR3 length: 15 residues. Looked up from germline, CDR1 is LGHDT and CDR2 is YNNKEL (reference sequence). CDR3 nucleotide sequence: TGTGCCAGCAGCCCGACTAGCGGCAGCACAGATACGCAGTATTTT. Translating it yields CASSPTSGSTDTQYF.

CDR3 bases: TGTGCCAGTAGTACCCCACCGCAGGGGGGACCTAATCAGCCCCAGCATTTT. This encodes CASSTPPQGGPNQPQHF. The chain joins TRBV19 to TRBJ1-5; TRBD1 aligns across 7 bases. This CDR3 is 17 amino acids long. The germline V gene has CDR1 LNHDA and CDR2 SQIVND (reference sequence). J gave up 4 bases and V 4 bases, and 13 bases lay outside the gene matches.

The chain is built from TRBV3-1 (or the pseudogene TRBV3-2) and TRBJ1-1, with 8 bases that match TRBD1. Looked up from germline, CDR1 is LGHDT and CDR2 is YNNKEL (reference sequence). V dropped 4 bases and J dropped 4; count of bases not matched to a gene: 2. The CDR3 runs 13 residues. The CDR3 reads CASSRTGGTEAFF. The CDR3 DNA is TGTGCCAGCAGCCGTACAGGGGGCACTGAAGCTTTCTTT.

V gene TRBV29-1 combines with J gene TRBJ1-1, with a tentative D call TRBD1 (6 bases). Germline V lookup: CDR1 SQVTM, CDR2 ANQGSEA. The V and J ends lost 0 bases and 2 bases respectively, with 13 bases between them. This CDR3 region has 15 residues. In nucleotides, the CDR3 is TGCAGCGTTGAAGACTTGACAGGAAGAAACACTGAAGCTTTCTTT. Its protein product is CSVEDLTGRNTEAFF.

This chain uses TRBV24-1 with TRBJ2-7; 11 positions agree with TRBD1. The CDR3 sequence is 17 residues long. Germline V gives CDR1 KGHDR, CDR2 SFDVKD. V was pared by 2 bases and J by 4 bases, with 9 bases of the junction left unmatched. Here the CDR3 DNA reads TGTGCCACCAGTGATTCGTCGGACAGGGGGCTTGTATACGAGCAGTACTTC. The encoded protein is CATSDSSDRGLVYEQYF.

The chain recombines TRBV7-2 with TRBJ1-6, with no clear D. CDR3 length: 14 amino acids. V was clipped by 1 base and J by 3 bases, with 4 bases between them. Germline loops: CDR1 SGHTA, CDR2 FQGNSA. The CDR3 protein is CASSLGVYNSPLHF. CDR3 coding DNA: TGTGCCAGCAGCTTAGGAGTCTATAATTCACCCCTCCACTTT.

The chain links TRBV6-6 to TRBJ1-5; 9 bases match TRBD1. J lost 7 bases, V lost 9 bases, and 7 bases had no gene match. CDR1 MNHNY and CDR2 SVGAGI come from the germline V gene (reference sequence). The CDR3 covers 13 residues. The DNA of the CDR3 is TGTGCCAGTAGCACACAGGGGGCGCAGCCCCAGCATTTT. Translated, it gives CASSTQGAQPQHF.

V is TRBV28 and J is TRBJ1-2; 11 positions agree with TRBD1. Germline CDR1 is MDHEN and CDR2 is SYDVKM. The CDR3 is 18 residues long. Unmatched junction bases numbered 12, after V lost 5 bases and J lost 1 base. CDR3 sequence (DNA): TGTGCCAGCAGTGGAGGACAGGGGGCGTCCTCTCTTAACTATGGCTACACCTTC. Its translation: CASSGGQGASSLNYGYTF.

The chain combines TRBV9 with TRBJ2-4, with 7 nucleotides matching TRBD1. CDR1 is SGDLS, CDR2 YYNGEE, per germline. The CDR3 is 15 residues long. Unmatched junction bases numbered 7, after V lost 0 bases and J lost 7 bases. The CDR3 DNA is TGTGCCAGCAGCGTAGCGACAGGGTGGGTGAACATTCAGTACTTC. Translated, it gives CASSVATGWVNIQYF.

The CDR3 reads CSADNYNEQFF. The CDR3 DNA sequence: TGCAGCGCCGACAACTACAATGAGCAGTTCTTC. The V gene is TRBV29-1, the J gene TRBJ2-1; D remains unclear. Germline V gene lookup returns CDR1 SQVTM and CDR2 ANQGSEA. The CDR3 is 11 residues long. The germline V and J ends were trimmed by 7 bases and 3 bases, with 7 bases remaining between them.

The V call is TRBV5-1, the J call TRBJ2-5, with 8 bases fitting TRBD2. Germline trimming cut 4 bases from V and 5 bases from J; bases unmatched to any gene: 10. The CDR3 runs to 15 residues. The germline CDR1 and CDR2 sequences are SGHRS and YFSETQ. The CDR3 nucleotides are TGCGCCAGCAGCCCGGAGGACGGGAGGGCGGAGACCCAGTACTTC. Translated, it gives CASSPEDGRAETQYF.

V gene TRBV5-3 combines with J gene TRBJ1-3; no clear D gene. TRBV5-3 is recorded as an ORF, its role being uncertain. Trimming took off 1 base at V and 2 bases at J, with 13 bases between the two ends. This CDR3 has 16 amino acids. CDR3: CARSLKPYGAGNTIYF. The CDR3 coding sequence is TGTGCCAGAAGCTTGAAGCCATACGGAGCTGGAAACACCATATATTTT.

The V and J genes are TRBV4-1 and TRBJ2-1; TRBD2 aligns across 10 bases. CDR3 size: 16 residues. CDR1 and CDR2 from the germline V gene are MGHRA and YSYEKL. V was pared by 0 bases and J by 4 bases, with 3 bases of the junction left unmatched. CDR3 sequence (DNA): TGCGCCAGCAGCCAAGAAGCGGGAGGGAGGTACAATGAGCAGTTCTTC. Encoded protein: CASSQEAGGRYNEQFF.

V and J are TRBV6-2 or TRBV6-3 and TRBJ1-6; tentatively, D is TRBD1 (6 bases). The CDR3 runs to 14 residues. Deletions cut 6 bases from V and 10 bases from J, with 16 bases between. Germline V gene lookup returns CDR1 MNHEY and CDR2 SVGEGT. The CDR3 is CASSPTGKESPLHF. The CDR3 nucleotides read TGTGCCAGCAGCCCCACAGGGAAGGAATCACCCCTCCACTTT.

This clone occurred a few times. The chain joins TRBV5-8 to TRBJ2-1, with 9 nucleotides matching TRBD2. The junction had 11 bases not matched to a gene; V was cut back by 4 bases and J by 9 bases. Germline lookup yields CDR1 SGHTS and CDR2 YDEGEE. The CDR3 has 15 residues. DNA for the CDR3: TGTGCCAGCAGCCACGTTCTAGCGGGATTGGTTGAGCAGTTCTTC. Residues: CASSHVLAGLVEQFF.

CDR3 in DNA: TGTGCCAGCAGGCTGGGACCGGGAGGAGTCTATGGCTACACCTTC. This codes for CASRLGPGGVYGYTF. The J gene is TRBJ1-2, the V gene TRBV28; TRBD1 might be the D (5 bases). The CDR3 length is 15 residues. V was trimmed by 6 bases and J by 4 bases, leaving 18 bases between them. CDR1 is MDHEN and CDR2 is SYDVKM in the germline V gene.

This chain connects TRBV5-4 to TRBJ2-5, with 8 nucleotides matching TRBD1. Germline CDR1 reads SGHNT; CDR2 reads YYREEE (reference sequence). The ends lost 3 bases at V and 5 bases at J; junction bases unmatched: 9. The CDR3 is made up of 15 amino acids. CDR3 DNA: TGTGCCAGCAGCTCCCGGGCAGGGGACAGGGAGACCCAGTACTTC. Its translation: CASSSRAGDRETQYF.

This clone was seen a single time. This rearrangement joins TRBV4-1 to TRBJ2-1; TRBD2 aligns across 12 bases. Unmatched junction bases numbered 10, after V lost 4 bases and J lost 9 bases. CDR1 is MGHRA, CDR2 YSYEKL, per germline. The CDR3 extends over 16 amino acids. The CDR3 here is CASSRELAGGPGEQFF. CDR3 nucleotides: TGCGCCAGCAGCCGAGAGCTAGCGGGAGGGCCTGGTGAGCAGTTCTTC.

This rearrangement joins TRBV6-5 to TRBJ2-1; 13 bases are shared with TRBD2. With V trimmed by 4 bases and J by 9 bases, 6 bases remained unmatched. The CDR3 extends over 15 amino acids. Germline CDR1 is MNHEY and CDR2 is SVGAGI. DNA of the CDR3: TGTGCCAGCAGTTTCGGGACTAGCGGGATAGTTGAGCAGTTCTTC. Translated: CASSFGTSGIVEQFF.

This chain's CDR3 is CASSQGEGIKDDTEAFF. The CDR3 DNA sequence: TGTGCCAGCAGCCAAGGGGAGGGGATAAAGGATGACACTGAAGCTTTCTTT. The rearrangement uses TRBV4-2 and TRBJ1-1; D possibly corresponds to TRBD1 (5 bases). CDR3 length: 17 amino acids. Germline CDR1 LGHNA, CDR2 YNFKEQ. V shed 1 base and J shed 3 bases, with 18 bases lying between them.

The genes are TRBV5-1 and TRBJ2-5, with 8 bases fitting TRBD2. The CDR3 totals 16 residues. V lost 1 base and J lost 5; bases outside the gene matches: 10. Germline-derived CDR1 and CDR2 are SGHRS and YFSETQ. The CDR3 is CASSLRLPAGVETQYF. CDR3 bases: TGCGCCAGCAGCTTGCGACTCCCAGCGGGAGTGGAGACCCAGTACTTC.

The count of this clone is one. This rearrangement joins TRBV5-1 to TRBJ1-4; TRBD1 matches at 12 bases. The CDR3 has 16 residues. CDR1 and CDR2 from the germline V gene are SGHRS and YFSETQ. The ends lost 5 bases at V and 7 bases at J; junction bases unmatched: 9. The CDR3: CASRAGTGGLSEKLFF. The CDR3 DNA sequence: TGCGCCAGCAGAGCCGGGACAGGGGGCTTAAGTGAAAAACTGTTTTTT.

This clone was counted a few times. V is TRBV27 and J is TRBJ2-7; possibly TRBD2 for D (6 bases). Germline V gene sequence: CDR1 MNHEY, CDR2 SMNVEV (reference sequence). V was pared by 3 bases and J by 1 base, with 10 bases between. The CDR3 runs to 14 residues. The CDR3 DNA reads TGTGCCAGCAGTTTGGGGGGACCTTCCTACGAGCAGTACTTC. It translates to CASSLGGPSYEQYF.

J is TRBJ1-2 and V is TRBV24-1; D remains unclear. The V end was cut by 2 bases, the J end by 2 bases, with 2 bases between. The CDR3 extends over 12 amino acids. Per germline, CDR1 KGHDR and CDR2 SFDVKD. For the CDR3, the DNA is TGTGCCACCAGTGATTCGAACTATGGCTACACCTTC. It specifies CATSDSNYGYTF.

The chain has TRBV30 and TRBJ1-5, with D perhaps matching TRBD1 (6 bases). CDR1 GTSNPN and CDR2 SVGIG come from the germline V gene (reference sequence). V lost 2 bases to trimming and J lost 7 bases, with 9 bases between them. The length of the CDR3 is 12 residues. The CDR3 spells CAWSTRGQPQHF. In DNA, the CDR3 is TGTGCCTGGAGTACCAGGGGCCAGCCCCAGCATTTT.